This passage covers 32 T cell receptor beta chains from one sample sequenced in a study of Ad26.COV2.S vaccination and SARS-CoV-2 variants (dated by TCRdb to the early 2020s). The method was the immunoSEQ multiplex PCR assay. TCRdb retrieved this table from immuneACCESS and kept in-frame rearrangements only. Not all clones are present; in checked studies, unresolved V genes account for under half, and no reason is known for the remainder. The sample table shows 380,000 or so clones, and 88% are seen once. Approximately 5.9% of the sample comes from the top ten. This specimen's treatment or condition label, interpreted: some 20 received Ad26.COV2.S at low or high dose, single or two shots; several received placebo; per-sample allocation not given. For vaccine and placebo recipients, the sequenced repertoires came from samples collected on day 63 after the first injection. Source: peripheral blood, taken in a trial of Ad26.COV2.S vaccine versus placebo. Receptor source: a person between 18 and 59 years old who received the Ad26.COV2.S COVID-19 vaccine or a placebo.

The chain combines TRBV2 with TRBJ2-2, with 13 bases lining up with TRBD2. J lost 1 base, V lost 5 bases, and 4 bases had no gene match. Looked up from germline, CDR1 is SNHLY and CDR2 is FYNNEI. This CDR3 region has 17 residues. CDR3 DNA sequence: TGTGCCAGCAGTCGGACTAGCGGGAGTCTGAACACCGGGGAGCTGTTTTTT. Protein: CASSRTSGSLNTGELFF.

The CDR3 DNA reads as TGCAGCGTTGAAAGGGCTAGCGGGGGGGCCGGAACCGGGGAGCTGTTTTTT. It translates to CSVERASGGAGTGELFF. The chain joins TRBV29-1 to TRBJ2-2; 12 positions agree with TRBD2. The length of the CDR3 is 17 residues. The germline gives CDR1 SQVTM, CDR2 ANQGSEA. After removal of 2 bases from V and 5 bases from J, the junction contained 9 bases not matched to a gene.

The rearrangement joins TRBV7-9 to TRBJ2-1; 7 nucleotides align to TRBD1. Germline CDR1 and CDR2: SEHNR and FQNEAQ (reference sequence). The CDR3 totals 16 residues. V dropped 3 bases and J dropped 10; count of bases not matched to a gene: 15. CDR3 nucleotides: TGTGCCAGCAGCTTTGTCTGGGACAGCCCCGCCACGGAGCAGTTCTTC. This sequence encodes CASSFVWDSPATEQFF. Variable domain in full (rest from reference TRBV7-9 and TRBJ2-1): DTGVSQNPRHKITKRGQNVTFRCDPISEHNRLYWYRQTLGQGPEFLTYFQNEAQLEKSRLLSDRFSAERPKGSFSTLEIQRTEQGDSAMYLCASSFVWDSPATEQFFGPGTRLTVL.

The CDR3 bases are TGTGCCAGCAGCGTATCGGCGGGAGTCCGGGAGACCCAGTACTTC. Protein: CASSVSAGVRETQYF. The chain couples TRBV9 to TRBJ2-5; 7 bases match TRBD2. The germline V gene has CDR1 SGDLS and CDR2 YYNGEE. With V trimmed by 1 base and J by 5 bases, 8 bases remained unmatched. This CDR3 has 15 amino acids.

This clone has just one count. CDR3 sequence (DNA): TGTGCCATCAGTGCGGGTGGTGAGGGATACTACGAGCAGTACTTC. This sequence encodes CAISAGGEGYYEQYF. The rearrangement uses TRBV10-3 and TRBJ2-7; D perhaps matches TRBD2 (5 bases). This CDR3 comprises 15 residues. Trimming took off 4 bases at V and 3 bases at J, with 16 bases between the two ends. Germline assignment: CDR1 ENHRY and CDR2 SYGVKD.

This chain connects TRBV7-2 to TRBJ1-1; D is undetermined. Germline CDR1 SGHTA, CDR2 FQGNSA. The CDR3 length is 11 residues. V was shortened by 5 bases and J by 7 bases, with 8 bases between the two germline ends. The CDR3 bases are TGTGCCAGCAGCATCCGTGTTGAAGCTTTCTTT. This encodes CASSIRVEAFF.

The rearrangement joins TRBV6-5 to TRBJ2-4; tentative D call: TRBD2 (5 bases). This CDR3 is built from 15 residues. Trimming took 6 bases from V and 0 from J, leaving 12 bases between them. The germline V gene encodes CDR1 MNHEY and CDR2 SVGAGI. The CDR3 sequence is CASRPPGVAKNIQYF. The CDR3 region has the DNA TGTGCCAGCAGACCCCCCGGGGTAGCCAAAAACATTCAGTACTTC.

This chain uses TRBV27 with TRBJ2-7; TRBD1 agrees at 10 bases. V lost 5 bases and J lost 2; bases outside the gene matches: 6. Germline V gene lookup returns CDR1 MNHEY and CDR2 SMNVEV (reference sequence). CDR3 length equals 15 residues. The CDR3, as DNA: TGTGCCAGCAGTCGGACAGGGGGAAGAACCTACGAGCAGTACTTC. Translated, it gives CASSRTGGRTYEQYF.

This chain connects TRBV6-5 to TRBJ1-1; 7 bases agree with TRBD1. The V gene end was trimmed by 6 bases and the J gene end by 5 bases; junction bases not matched to a gene: 9. CDR1 MNHEY and CDR2 SVGAGI come from the germline V gene. The CDR3 is made up of 14 amino acids. CDR3 sequence: CASRPSGGRTEAFF. CDR3 sequence (DNA): TGTGCCAGCAGACCCTCAGGGGGAAGGACTGAAGCTTTCTTT.

The chain combines TRBV28 with TRBJ1-6, with D uncertain. Looked up from germline, CDR1 is MDHEN and CDR2 is SYDVKM. With 2 bases removed from V and 5 bases from J, the gap between germline ends came to 7 bases. The length of the CDR3 is 14 residues. The CDR3 bases are TGTGCCAGCAGTTTAGTACAGAATAATTCACCCCTCCACTTT. Its protein is CASSLVQNNSPLHF.

CDR3 in amino acids: CASSSQPTGSYTF. DNA of the CDR3: TGTGCCAGCAGCTCCCAACCGACAGGGAGCTACACCTTC. The J gene is TRBJ1-2, the V gene TRBV7-2, with 7 bases aligning to TRBD1. CDR1 and CDR2 from the germline V gene are SGHTA and FQGNSA. V shed 4 bases, J shed 9 bases, and the junction held 8 bases outside the gene matches. This CDR3 is built from 13 residues.

As to this clone: The junction departs from germline at one end; a sequencing error may be responsible. The gene calls are TRBV10-3 and TRBJ1-1; possible D gene TRBD1, 6 bases. Germline-derived CDR1 and CDR2 are ENHRY and SYGVKD. The CDR3 is 12 residues long. CDR3 sequence reads: CAISESEGVRIF. The CDR3 DNA reads TGTGCCATCAGTGAGTCGGAGGGGGTGCGTATCTTT.

V is TRBV9 and J is TRBJ2-1; 14 nucleotides match TRBD2. Germline CDR1 is SGDLS and CDR2 is YYNGEE. With 4 bases clipped from V and 8 bases from J, the junction kept 2 bases outside the gene matches. CDR3 length: 14 amino acids. The CDR3 coding sequence is TGTGCCAGCAGCCCGGGACTAGCGGGAGATGAGCAGTTCTTC. Translation gives CASSPGLAGDEQFF.

The rearrangement links TRBV28 to TRBJ2-7; D might be TRBD1 (6 bases). V shed 6 bases and J shed 4 bases, with 13 bases lying between them. Germline CDR1 and CDR2: MDHEN and SYDVKM. The CDR3 totals 13 residues. CDR3 coding DNA: TGTGCCAGCAGCCCGGGACATATGTACGAGCAGTACTTC. Translating it yields CASSPGHMYEQYF.

V usage is TRBV7-2 and J usage is TRBJ2-2, with D hard to call. V was trimmed by 1 base and J by 7 bases, leaving 7 bases between them. Germline CDR1 is SGHTA and CDR2 is FQGNSA. The CDR3 is made up of 13 amino acids. CDR3 DNA: TGTGCCAGCAGCTTAGATGTGGGCGGGGAGCTGTTTTTT. This sequence encodes CASSLDVGGELFF. The variable domain in full, with the rest retrieved from reference TRBV7-2 and TRBJ2-2, is GAGVSQSPSNKVTEKGKDVELRCDPISGHTALYWYRQSLGQGLEFLIYFQGNSAPDKSGLPSDRFSAERTGGSVSTLTIQRTQQEDSAVYLCASSLDVGGELFFGEGSRLTVL.

The J gene is TRBJ1-2, the V gene TRBV7-2; no firm D call. The CDR3 contains 14 residues. Trimming removed 0 bases from V and 2 bases from J, with 7 bases in between. The germline gives CDR1 SGHTA, CDR2 FQGNSA. CDR3 sequence reads: CASSLAAINYGYTF. In nucleotides, the CDR3 is TGTGCCAGCAGCTTAGCAGCGATCAACTATGGCTACACCTTC.

This rearrangement joins TRBV7-8 to TRBJ1-5, with TRBD1 as a possible D gene (5 bases). V lost 3 bases and J 3 bases, leaving 12 bases between the germline ends. The V gene's germline CDR1 is SGHVS and CDR2 FQNEAQ. The CDR3 has 15 amino acids. CDR3 amino acids: CASSFHGDLNQPQHF. DNA for the CDR3: TGTGCCAGCAGCTTTCACGGGGACCTCAATCAGCCCCAGCATTTT.

This clone was detected only a few times. The chain couples TRBV19 to TRBJ1-2; tentative D call: TRBD1 (6 bases). CDR3 length: 13 amino acids. V was clipped by 10 bases and J by 5 bases, with 17 bases between them. Germline loops: CDR1 LNHDA, CDR2 SQIVND (reference sequence). The CDR3 sequence: CAIQTGARYGYTF. CDR3 bases: TGTGCCATCCAAACGGGGGCAAGATATGGCTACACCTTC. The variable domain in full, with the rest retrieved from reference TRBV19 and TRBJ1-2, is DGGITQSPKYLFRKEGQNVTLSCEQNLNHDAMYWYRQDPGQGLRLIYYSQIVNDFQKGDIAEGYSVSREKKESFPLTVTSAQKNPTAFYLCAIQTGARYGYTFGSGTRLTVV.

This sequence joins TRBV9 and TRBJ1-2; a weak D match, TRBD1 (6 bases). The germline V and J ends were trimmed by 3 bases and 4 bases, with 13 bases remaining between them. The CDR3 contains 14 residues. CDR1 SGDLS and CDR2 YYNGEE come from the germline V gene. The CDR3 here is CASSAAGTTYGYTF. CDR3 nucleotides: TGTGCCAGCAGCGCAGCCGGGACAACCTATGGCTACACCTTC.

Here the CDR3 reads CASSPSFGQGNYGYTF. CDR3 coding DNA: TGCGCCAGCAGCCCCTCCTTTGGACAGGGGAACTATGGCTACACCTTC. The rearrangement joins TRBV4-1 to TRBJ1-2; 9 bases fit TRBD1. This CDR3 has 16 residues. Germline values: CDR1 MGHRA, CDR2 YSYEKL. The V and J ends lost 4 bases and 2 bases, in that order; junction bases with no gene match: 8.

This clone was observed a few times. The chain recombines TRBV5-8 with TRBJ1-2, with D perhaps matching TRBD1 (6 bases). The germline V gene encodes CDR1 SGHTS and CDR2 YDEGEE. The CDR3 is made up of 15 amino acids. V dropped 5 bases and J dropped 2 bases, with 16 bases sitting between them. The DNA for the CDR3 is TGTGCCAGCAGACGATCGGGGGCTCTCAACTATGGCTACACCTTC. Translation gives CASRRSGALNYGYTF.

In DNA, the CDR3 is TGTGCCAGCAGCGTAGATACGCGGGGGGTTCTTGCCGGGGAGCTGTTTTTT. Its translation: CASSVDTRGVLAGELFF. The chain employs TRBV9 and TRBJ2-2, with TRBD2 matching over 8 bases. This CDR3 region has 17 residues. Germline CDR1 is SGDLS and CDR2 is YYNGEE. V gave up 0 bases and J gave up 6 bases; unmatched junction bases: 10.

The CDR3 region is CASSQGEGSYEQYF. As DNA, the CDR3 is TGTGCCAGCAGCCAAGGGGAGGGGTCCTACGAGCAGTACTTC. The chain carries TRBV4-2 and TRBJ2-7; the match to TRBD2 covers 7 bases. Germline CDR1 reads LGHNA; CDR2 reads YNFKEQ. Unmatched junction bases numbered 1, after V lost 1 base and J lost 1 base. CDR3 length: 14 residues.

The chain links TRBV11-3 to TRBJ2-1, with D possibly TRBD1 on 6 matching bases. The CDR3 has 16 residues. The germline gives CDR1 SGHNT, CDR2 YENEEA. V lost 2 bases and J lost 0, with 11 bases in between. CDR3 DNA sequence: TGTGCCAGCAGCTTAACAACAGGGAGCTCCTACAATGAGCAGTTCTTC. As protein: CASSLTTGSSYNEQFF.

This rearrangement joins TRBV6-6 to TRBJ2-2; D is ambiguous. Trimming stripped 5 bases from V and 1 base from J, with 11 bases between. CDR3 length: 15 amino acids. In germline, CDR1 is MNHNY, CDR2 SVGAGI (reference sequence). CDR3 coding DNA: TGTGCCAGCAGTCCGCTAGGACGGAACACCGGGGAGCTGTTTTTT. This codes for CASSPLGRNTGELFF.

This chain joins TRBV9 and TRBJ2-3, with D possibly matching TRBD1 (5 bases). Germline-derived CDR1 and CDR2 are SGDLS and YYNGEE. This CDR3 is 16 amino acids long. V was clipped by 3 bases and J by 1 base, with 15 bases between them. The CDR3 region has the DNA TGTGCCAGCAGCGGCTCAGGGAAAGAAGGCACAGATACGCAGTATTTT. It codes for CASSGSGKEGTDTQYF.

This rearrangement joins TRBV9 to TRBJ2-5, with D unresolved. Trimming left V 1 base short and J 7 bases short, with 8 bases between. This CDR3 comprises 12 residues. Per the germline V gene, CDR1 is SGDLS and CDR2 is YYNGEE. As DNA, the CDR3 is TGTGCCAGCAGCGTACAGTTTGGGACCCAGTACTTC. Protein: CASSVQFGTQYF. The full variable domain, in which reference TRBV9 and TRBJ2-5 provide the parts outside the CDR3, is DSGVTQTPKHLITATGQRVTLRCSPRSGDLSVYWYQQSLDQGLQFLIQYYNGEERAKGNILERFSAQQFPDLHSELNLSSLELGDSALYFCASSVQFGTQYFGPGTRLLVL.

This rearrangement joins TRBV7-2 to TRBJ1-1; D not certain. V gave up 5 bases and J gave up 8 bases, with 9 bases separating them. This CDR3 region has 11 residues. Germline assignment: CDR1 SGHTA and CDR2 FQGNSA. CDR3 nucleotide sequence: TGTGCCAGCAGCCTGCGAATGGAAGCTTTCTTT. Amino acid sequence: CASSLRMEAFF.

J is TRBJ1-2 and V is TRBV7-8; D gene ambiguous. CDR3 length equals 15 residues. V lost 1 base to trimming and J lost 1 base, with 10 bases between them. Germline assignment: CDR1 SGHVS and CDR2 FQNEAQ. The chain's CDR3 is CASSLEISSNYGYTF. The CDR3 region has the DNA TGTGCCAGCAGCTTAGAAATTAGCAGTAACTATGGCTACACCTTC.

The chain couples TRBV3-1 (or the pseudogene TRBV3-2) to TRBJ1-1; D is uncertain. The CDR3 is made up of 13 amino acids. Germline V gives CDR1 LGHDT, CDR2 YNNKEL (reference sequence). The V and J ends lost 4 bases and 2 bases respectively, with 8 bases between them. CDR3 nucleotides: TGTGCCAGCAGCCGGGGAGCTAACACTGAAGCTTTCTTT. Residues: CASSRGANTEAFF.

This chain uses TRBV11-2 with TRBJ2-7, with unresolved D. Germline CDR1 is SGHAT and CDR2 is FQNNGV. V dropped 0 bases and J dropped 4 bases, with 10 bases sitting between them. The CDR3 sequence is 14 residues long. CDR3 bases: TGTGCCAGCAGCTTAGAGATACAGAGTTACGAGCAGTACTTC. This encodes CASSLEIQSYEQYF.

The chain joins TRBV7-3 to TRBJ2-3; 12 bases align to TRBD2. In germline, CDR1 is SGHTA, CDR2 FQGTGA. With 2 bases clipped from V and 4 bases from J, the junction kept 7 bases outside the gene matches. The CDR3 totals 17 residues. The CDR3 sequence is CASSLLPSGGASDTQYF. The CDR3 nucleotides are TGTGCCAGCAGCTTACTCCCTAGCGGGGGGGCGTCAGATACGCAGTATTTT.